This T cell receptor beta chain was recorded in a study of blood T cell repertoires in COVID-19. On the study more broadly: Material from acute and convalescent COVID-19 was sourced from the United States, Italy and Spain. The analysed material was cDNA or gDNA that came from T cells, B-cell-depleted T cells, or PBMCs.

Original methodology: Amplification from reference gene primers served as the basis for estimated nucleated cell counts. This table comes from immunoSEQ multiplex PCR, and its TCRdb copy is limited to in-frame clones, with some not included. That table is the source of V, J and clone size, and D and trimming were worked out from the DNA. The sample lists approximately 52,000 clones, over 75% occurring once. This CDR3 region has 14 residues. The V gene's germline CDR1 is WNHNN and CDR2 SYGVQD (reference sequence). V lost 2 bases and J 4 bases, leaving 11 bases between the germline ends. This clone was counted a single time.

This chain uses TRBV10-1 with TRBJ1-2; a weak D match, TRBD1 (6 bases). The sequence was collected from a human donor in a cohort sampled during active COVID-19. The sample consisted of peripheral blood. The CDR3 region is CASSENREFYGYTF. CDR3 in DNA: TGCGCCAGCAGTGAGAACAGGGAGTTCTATGGCTACACCTTC.